The next 14 T cell receptor beta chains were all read from a single sample in a study of post-analysis software for immune sequencing data. Findings and limits, study-wide: Patients carried roughly 5 TRBV segments more frequently than controls did, and TRBV5-6, TRBV5-1 and TRBV20-1 were among them.

No antigens are known for them. Unique molecular identifiers tagged the TCR beta cDNA libraries. TCRdb called the PCR reads again in MiXCR, with one record for every CDR3 protein. The sample has 800,000 to 950,000 distinct CDR3 sequences; about 50% are singletons. Sequenced: blood. These receptors all come from a girl aged 5-17 years with multiple sclerosis.

This clonotype has a handful of counts. The chain has TRBV20-1 and TRBJ1-2; D is perhaps TRBD1 (6 bases). The CDR3 contains 13 residues. Germline V gene data show CDR1 as DFQATT and CDR2 as SNEGSKA (reference sequence). Deletions cut 1 base from V and 2 bases from J, with 8 bases between. As DNA, the CDR3 is TGCAGTGCTAGAGGGGGGACAAACTATGGCTACACCTTC. Amino acids: CSARGGTNYGYTF.

V is TRBV3-1 and J is TRBJ2-1; D is perhaps TRBD2 (6 bases). This CDR3 comprises 13 residues. Germline CDR1 is LGHDT and CDR2 is YNNKEL (reference sequence). V was trimmed by 5 bases and J by 7 bases, leaving 12 bases between them. CDR3 sequence: CASSIFRGNEQFF. The CDR3 DNA reads TGTGCCAGCAGCATTTTCCGGGGGAATGAGCAGTTCTTC.

The chain is built from TRBV5-4 and TRBJ2-1, with D possibly TRBD2 on 5 matching bases. Germline CDR1 SGHNT, CDR2 YYREEE (reference sequence). CDR3 length: 13 residues. Deletions cut 3 bases from V and 7 bases from J, with 11 bases between. CDR3 coding DNA: TGTGCCAGCAGCTGGACTCTAGGGAATGAGCAGTTCTTC. Protein sequence: CASSWTLGNEQFF.

The J gene is TRBJ1-2, the V gene TRBV7-3; D is uncertain. V was clipped by 5 bases and J by 8 bases, with 15 bases between them. The CDR3 has 13 amino acids. Germline CDR1 reads SGHTA; CDR2 reads FQGTGA. Written as DNA, the CDR3 is TGTGCCAGCAGCGGGGTAAATGGCGAAGGCTACACCTTC. Its protein is CASSGVNGEGYTF.

This clonotype was recorded a few times. This chain links TRBV5-1 with TRBJ1-4, with 8 bases fitting TRBD1. Trimming took 7 bases from V and 6 from J; bases not matched to a gene: 5. This CDR3 has 13 residues. Per germline, CDR1 SGHRS and CDR2 YFSETQ. This CDR3 is CASGQGGDEKLFF. The CDR3 nucleotides are TGCGCCAGCGGACAGGGTGGAGATGAAAAACTGTTTTTT.

This rearrangement joins TRBV15 to TRBJ1-5; the D gene is possibly TRBD1 (6 bases). The ends were cut back, 0 bases at V and 2 bases at J, with 11 bases in the middle. Germline V lookup: CDR1 LNHNV, CDR2 YYDKDF (reference sequence). This CDR3 has 16 amino acids. The CDR3 DNA sequence: TGTGCCACCAGCAGAGATCGGGGGGCCGGCAATCAGCCCCAGCATTTT. Translated, it gives CATSRDRGAGNQPQHF.

V and J are TRBV18 and TRBJ2-7, with 8 nucleotides matching TRBD1. This CDR3 comprises 16 residues. Germline V gene data show CDR1 as KGHSH and CDR2 as LQKENI. Trimming cost V 5 bases and J 1 base; bases outside gene matches: 10. This CDR3 reads CASSSGWGTGSYEQYF. The CDR3 region has the DNA TGTGCCAGCTCATCTGGCTGGGGGACAGGTTCCTACGAGCAGTACTTC. The variable domain in full, completed from reference TRBV18 and TRBJ2-7, reads NAGVMQNPRHLVRRRGQEARLRCSPMKGHSHVYWYRQLPEEGLKFMVYLQKENIIDESGMPKERFSAEFPKEGPSILRIQQVVRGDSAAYFCASSSGWGTGSYEQYFGPGTRLTVT.

The V call is TRBV12-3 or TRBV12-4, the J call TRBJ2-7, with TRBD1 matching 8 bases. The CDR3 runs to 14 residues. The junction had 7 bases not matched to a gene; V was cut back by 6 bases and J by 3 bases. The DNA of the CDR3 is TGTGCCAGCAGGCGGAGGACAGGGCACTACGAGCAGTACTTC. Its translation: CASRRRTGHYEQYF.

The CDR3 DNA reads TGTGCCAGCAGCTTACCTCTGGGAACTGGGGCCAACGTCCTGACTTTC. Protein product: CASSLPLGTGANVLTF. This chain links TRBV7-6 with TRBJ2-6; no clear D. Germline V gene data show CDR1 as SGHVS and CDR2 as FNYEAQ. With 2 bases removed from V and 2 bases from J, the gap between germline ends came to 10 bases. CDR3 length equals 16 residues.

This clonotype turned up a few times. The V and J genes are TRBV3-1 and TRBJ2-7; TRBD2 matches 15 bases. The CDR3 has 15 amino acids. Trimming took 8 bases from V and 1 from J; bases not matched to a gene: 3. Per the germline V gene, CDR1 is LGHDT and CDR2 is YNNKEL (reference sequence). CDR3 in amino acids: CASSGTSGRSYEQYF. The CDR3, as DNA: TGTGCCAGCTCCGGGACTAGCGGGAGGTCCTACGAGCAGTACTTC.

V and J are TRBV15 and TRBJ2-5; D possibly corresponds to TRBD2 (6 bases). The J call may be wrong; the DNA end is better matched by TRBJ2-7. CDR3 length: 12 residues. The germline gives CDR1 LNHNV, CDR2 YYDKDF (reference sequence). This chain's CDR3 is CATRGVSDEQYF. Here the CDR3 DNA reads TGTGCCACCCGCGGGGTCTCGGACGAGCAGTACTTC.

The rearrangement uses TRBV18 and TRBJ2-7; 7 bases line up with TRBD1. Germline CDR1 KGHSH, CDR2 LQKENI. Germline trimming cut 1 base from V and 2 bases from J; bases unmatched to any gene: 5. The CDR3 has 15 residues. CDR3 nucleotide sequence: TGTGCCAGCTCACCACAGGGGGCCTCGCCCTACGAGCAGTACTTC. As protein: CASSPQGASPYEQYF.

The V call is TRBV18, the J call TRBJ1-2, with 8 bases fitting TRBD1. CDR3 length equals 14 residues. Germline V gene sequence: CDR1 KGHSH, CDR2 LQKENI. The V gene end was trimmed by 6 bases and the J gene end by 2 bases; junction bases not matched to a gene: 5. CDR3 region: CASSPRDRNYGYTF. CDR3 nucleotide sequence: TGTGCCAGCTCCCCAAGGGACAGGAACTATGGCTACACCTTC.

The chain recombines TRBV29-1 with TRBJ2-1; D tentatively fits TRBD1 or TRBD2 (5 bases each). CDR3 length equals 17 residues. Trimming left V 4 bases short and J 0 bases short, with 19 bases between. CDR1 and CDR2 from the germline V gene are SQVTM and ANQGSEA. The CDR3 region is CSVVGGIGRSSYNEQFF. The CDR3 coding sequence is TGCAGCGTTGTTGGGGGAATCGGGCGGAGCTCCTACAATGAGCAGTTCTTC.